This is a list of T cell receptor beta chains from one sample in a study of cytomegalovirus exposure and HLA in healthy donors. Sequencing used immunoSEQ multiplex PCR; TCRdb keeps in-frame clones, though not all of them. This sample has about 55,000 clones; 80% to 85% occur once, and the top ten carry roughly 1.5%. Sequenced sample: PBMCs. The receptor source for this set is a man in his thirties or forties in good health and CMV-seronegative. CDR3s include the opening cysteine and the closing phenylalanine or tryptophan. The order of the fields is D gene, J gene, clone size, V gene, CDR3 DNA, CDR3 protein. A D gene is named only where the DNA matches it firmly. Clone sizes are given selectively: once, few, many, or a class where the clone is expanded.

d_call: TRBD2; j_call: TRBJ2-1; clone_size: .; v_call: TRBV11-2; cdr3_nt: TGTGCCAGCAGCTTCCTTAAGACTAGCGGGGGGTTGAATGAGCAGTTCTTC; cdr3_aa: CASSFLKTSGGLNEQFF
d_call: TRBD1; j_call: TRBJ2-7; clone_size: .; v_call: TRBV5-1; cdr3_nt: TGCGCCAGCAGCGCAACCGGGACAGCCTACCAGCAGTACTTC; cdr3_aa: CASSATGTAYQQYF
d_call: .; j_call: TRBJ1-2; clone_size: .; v_call: TRBV2; cdr3_nt: TGTGCCAGCAGTGAGGTTGCCAGGGAGGATGGCTACACCTTC; cdr3_aa: CASSEVAREDGYTF
d_call: TRBD1; j_call: TRBJ2-7; clone_size: .; v_call: TRBV19; cdr3_nt: TGTGCCAGTAGTATAGTTGGGACAGGAACCTACGAGCAGTACTTC; cdr3_aa: CASSIVGTGTYEQYF
d_call: .; j_call: TRBJ2-7; clone_size: .; v_call: TRBV7-2; cdr3_nt: TGTGCCAGCAACGACCGGGATTCATACGAGCAGTACTTC; cdr3_aa: CASNDRDSYEQYF
d_call: .; j_call: TRBJ2-2; clone_size: .; v_call: TRBV6-6; cdr3_nt: TGTGCCAGCAGCCAGGGCCTGACCGGGGAGCTGTTTTTT; cdr3_aa: CASSQGLTGELFF
d_call: .; j_call: TRBJ2-1; clone_size: .; v_call: TRBV6-5; cdr3_nt: TGTGCCAGCAGTTACATCCGCGGGGGCCTGAACAATGAGCAGTTCTTC; cdr3_aa: CASSYIRGGLNNEQFF
d_call: TRBD2; j_call: TRBJ2-3; clone_size: .; v_call: TRBV19; cdr3_nt: TGTGCCAGTAGTATAGGCCTAGCGGGAATGGATACGCAGTATTTT; cdr3_aa: CASSIGLAGMDTQYF
d_call: .; j_call: TRBJ2-3; clone_size: .; v_call: TRBV30; cdr3_nt: TGTGCCTGGGGCAGGGGCACAGATACGCAGTATTTT; cdr3_aa: CAWGRGTDTQYF
d_call: .; j_call: TRBJ1-1; clone_size: .; v_call: TRBV6-1; cdr3_nt: TGTGCCAGCAGTGGGTGGGTGGCCGGGTGGAGTGCCAACACTGAAGCTTTCTTT; cdr3_aa: CASSGWVAGWSANTEAFF
d_call: .; j_call: TRBJ1-3; clone_size: .; v_call: TRBV7-9; cdr3_nt: TGTGCCAGCAGCGTACTAGGTTTAGATGGAAACACCATATATTTT; cdr3_aa: CASSVLGLDGNTIYF
d_call: TRBD2; j_call: TRBJ2-6; clone_size: .; v_call: TRBV7-2; cdr3_nt: TGTGCCAGCAAGGCTGGGGCGGGAGGTGCCCAATGGGGGGCCAACGTCCTGACTTTC; cdr3_aa: CASKAGAGGAQWGANVLTF
d_call: .; j_call: TRBJ1-2; clone_size: .; v_call: TRBV25-1; cdr3_nt: TGTGCCAGCAGTATCCTGGACAGCTATGGCTACACCTTC; cdr3_aa: CASSILDSYGYTF
d_call: TRBD2; j_call: TRBJ2-3; clone_size: .; v_call: TRBV4-1; cdr3_nt: TGCGCCAGCAGCAAACTAGCGGGGGGGCGTCAAGATACGCAGTATTTT; cdr3_aa: CASSKLAGGRQDTQYF
d_call: TRBD1; j_call: TRBJ1-6; clone_size: .; v_call: TRBV7-9; cdr3_nt: TGTGCCAGCAGCTCGACAGGGCTGGGTAATTCACCCCTCCACTTT; cdr3_aa: CASSSTGLGNSPLHF
d_call: .; j_call: TRBJ1-2; clone_size: .; v_call: TRBV19; cdr3_nt: TGTGCCAGTAGTACCGGACAGAACCTATATTATGGCTACACCTTC; cdr3_aa: CASSTGQNLYYGYTF
d_call: .; j_call: TRBJ2-5; clone_size: few; v_call: TRBV19; cdr3_nt: TGTGCCAGTAGTATGGCCAAGACCCAGTACTTC; cdr3_aa: CASSMAKTQYF
d_call: TRBD2; j_call: TRBJ2-7; clone_size: once; v_call: TRBV28; cdr3_nt: TGTGCCAGCAGTCCTCTCAGCGGGGGCCTATACGAGCAGTACTTC; cdr3_aa: CASSPLSGGLYEQYF
d_call: TRBD1; j_call: TRBJ2-2; clone_size: .; v_call: TRBV5-1; cdr3_nt: TGCGCCAGCAGCTTAACAGGGGGCACCGGGGAGCTGTTTTTT; cdr3_aa: CASSLTGGTGELFF
d_call: .; j_call: TRBJ1-1; clone_size: .; v_call: TRBV19; cdr3_nt: TGTGCCAGTACCGCCGCTGCAGACAGAAGAAACACTGAAGCTTTCTTT; cdr3_aa: CASTAAADRRNTEAFF
d_call: TRBD2; j_call: TRBJ2-7; clone_size: .; v_call: TRBV5-6; cdr3_nt: TGTGCCAGCACCTTACTAGCGGGAGGTTTTTACGAGCAGTACTTC; cdr3_aa: CASTLLAGGFYEQYF
d_call: .; j_call: TRBJ2-7; clone_size: .; v_call: TRBV5-1; cdr3_nt: TGCGCCAGCAGCTTGGCGGACTCAAGAAGCTCCTACGAGCAGTACTTC; cdr3_aa: CASSLADSRSSYEQYF
d_call: TRBD2; j_call: TRBJ2-7; clone_size: .; v_call: TRBV14; cdr3_nt: TGTGCCAGCAGCCAAAGACTAGCGGGGGCCCATCGCTACGAGCAGTACTTC; cdr3_aa: CASSQRLAGAHRYEQYF
d_call: .; j_call: TRBJ1-4; clone_size: .; v_call: TRBV18; cdr3_nt: TGTGCCAGCTCGCCCCGACAGATGGATAATGAAAAACTGTTTTTT; cdr3_aa: CASSPRQMDNEKLFF
d_call: TRBD1; j_call: TRBJ1-4; clone_size: .; v_call: TRBV5-8; cdr3_nt: TGTGCCAGCAGCCGGGGACAGGGGCCGGGGGATGAAAAACTGTTTTTT; cdr3_aa: CASSRGQGPGDEKLFF
d_call: TRBD1; j_call: TRBJ1-2; clone_size: .; v_call: TRBV10-3; cdr3_nt: TGTGCCATCAGTTCACAGGGGTCGAACTATGGCTACACCTTC; cdr3_aa: CAISSQGSNYGYTF
d_call: TRBD1; j_call: TRBJ2-2; clone_size: .; v_call: TRBV6-4; cdr3_nt: TGTGCCAGCAGTACCGGGACAGGGGACACCGGGGAGCTGTTTTTT; cdr3_aa: CASSTGTGDTGELFF
d_call: TRBD1; j_call: TRBJ1-6; clone_size: few; v_call: TRBV7-9; cdr3_nt: TGTGCCACCAAATCTCAGGGGGCCTCCTATAATTCACCCCTCCACTTT; cdr3_aa: CATKSQGASYNSPLHF
d_call: .; j_call: TRBJ1-4; clone_size: .; v_call: TRBV28; cdr3_nt: TGTGCCAGCAGTTTAGGGCCCTATGAAAAACTGTTTTTT; cdr3_aa: CASSLGPYEKLFF
d_call: TRBD2; j_call: TRBJ2-1; clone_size: few; v_call: TRBV4-3; cdr3_nt: TGCGCCAGCAGCCAAGAAGGACTAGGTTACAATGAGCAGTTCTTC; cdr3_aa: CASSQEGLGYNEQFF
d_call: TRBD1; j_call: TRBJ1-4; clone_size: .; v_call: TRBV7-2; cdr3_nt: TGTGCCAGCAGCTCGGGACAGGGGAGGTTTCGGGAAAAACTGTTTTTT; cdr3_aa: CASSSGQGRFREKLFF
d_call: .; j_call: TRBJ1-4; clone_size: .; v_call: TRBV18; cdr3_nt: TGTGCCAGCTCACCTAAGGAGCTTGAAAAACTGTTTTTT; cdr3_aa: CASSPKELEKLFF
d_call: .; j_call: TRBJ2-7; clone_size: .; v_call: TRBV30; cdr3_nt: TGTGCCTGCGAGGGGGGGGGCTACGAGCAGTACTTC; cdr3_aa: CACEGGGYEQYF
d_call: TRBD1; j_call: TRBJ1-6; clone_size: .; v_call: TRBV5-4; cdr3_nt: TGTGCCAGCAGCTCCCACGCAGGGGGAGTGAATTCACCCCTCCACTTT; cdr3_aa: CASSSHAGGVNSPLHF
d_call: .; j_call: TRBJ1-2; clone_size: once; v_call: TRBV28; cdr3_nt: TGTGCCAGCAGTTCAGGGTATGGCTACACCTTC; cdr3_aa: CASSSGYGYTF
d_call: TRBD1; j_call: TRBJ1-4; clone_size: once; v_call: TRBV18; cdr3_nt: TGTGCCAGCTCACCAAGGGGGCCGGCTAATGAAAAACTGTTTTTT; cdr3_aa: CASSPRGPANEKLFF
d_call: TRBD1; j_call: TRBJ1-5; clone_size: .; v_call: TRBV29-1; cdr3_nt: TGCAGCGTTAGGCAGGGGGCTTCGGGCAATCAGCCCCAGCATTTT; cdr3_aa: CSVRQGASGNQPQHF
d_call: TRBD1; j_call: TRBJ1-1; clone_size: .; v_call: TRBV19; cdr3_nt: TGTGCCAGTAGTGCCCTGGGGACAGGGGACGCTGAAGCTTTCTTT; cdr3_aa: CASSALGTGDAEAFF
d_call: TRBD1; j_call: TRBJ1-1; clone_size: .; v_call: TRBV7-8; cdr3_nt: TGTGCCAGCAGCTTAGCTCCTGACAGGGAAACTGAAGCTTTCTTT; cdr3_aa: CASSLAPDRETEAFF
d_call: TRBD1; j_call: TRBJ2-5; clone_size: .; v_call: TRBV12-5; cdr3_nt: TGTGCTAGTGGTCCAGGACAGGGGCAAGAGACCCAGTACTTC; cdr3_aa: CASGPGQGQETQYF
d_call: .; j_call: TRBJ2-7; clone_size: .; v_call: TRBV30; cdr3_nt: TGTGCCTGGAGGAAGACAGCTGGGGAGCAGTACTTC; cdr3_aa: CAWRKTAGEQYF
d_call: .; j_call: TRBJ2-7; clone_size: .; v_call: TRBV9; cdr3_nt: TGTGCCAGCAGCGTAGAAGGACAGAGCTCCTACGAGCAGTACTTC; cdr3_aa: CASSVEGQSSYEQYF
d_call: .; j_call: TRBJ2-7; clone_size: once; v_call: TRBV19; cdr3_nt: TGTGCCAGTAGGCTTACAGGTTTCTCCTACGAGCAGTACTTC; cdr3_aa: CASRLTGFSYEQYF